This T cell receptor (beta chain) originates from a study of blood T cell repertoires in COVID-19. The repertoire was sequenced with immunoSEQ multiplex PCR; TCRdb's copy has only in-frame clones and lacks some. Here the sample spans fewer than 250,000 clones, approximately 90% being singletons. This clone has just one count. The CDR3 contains 16 residues. The germline V gene encodes CDR1 LNHNV and CDR2 YYDKDF (reference sequence). The V gene lost 0 bases and the J gene lost 3 bases, with 14 bases spanning the gap. This sequence was found in a woman between 25 and 40 years old with acute COVID-19. Source material: PBMCs or T cells enriched from blood (not recorded which). This chain uses TRBV15 with TRBJ1-2, with D possibly matching TRBD1 (5 bases). The CDR3 spells CATSRDTGGTDYGYTF. CDR3 nucleotides: TGTGCCACCAGCAGAGATACCGGGGGAACAGACTATGGCTACACCTTC. The full variable domain, its missing parts supplied by reference TRBV15 and TRBJ1-2, is DAMVIQNPRYQVTQFGKPVTLSCSQTLNHNVMYWYQQKSSQAPKLLFHYYDKDFNNEADTPDNFQSRRPNTSFCFLDIRSPGLGDTAMYLCATSRDTGGTDYGYTFGSGTRLTVV.